The 18 T cell receptor beta chains in this list originate from one sample, sequenced in a study of blood T cell repertoires in COVID-19. The data were produced by immunoSEQ multiplex PCR, yet TCRdb's version contains in-frame clones alone and is incomplete. The sample shows about 240,000 clones, roughly four fifths of them seen only once. The sample was peripheral blood. These receptors were taken from a woman aged 60-75 years with active or convalescent COVID-19.

Here the CDR3 reads CASSPGPATQYF. In DNA, the CDR3 is TGTGCCAGCTCACCAGGGCCCGCGACCCAGTACTTC. The chain recombines TRBV18 with TRBJ2-5; D not certain. The CDR3 consists of 12 residues. The ends were cut back, 2 bases at V and 7 bases at J, with 8 bases in the middle. Looked up from germline, CDR1 is KGHSH and CDR2 is LQKENI.

The rearrangement links TRBV19 to TRBJ1-4; the match to TRBD1 covers 7 bases. V gave up 5 bases and J gave up 7 bases; unmatched junction bases: 7. The CDR3 length is 14 residues. Germline V CDR1 and CDR2: LNHDA, SQIVND (reference sequence). CDR3 sequence: CASSPPDRAEKLFF. As DNA, the CDR3 is TGTGCCAGTAGTCCCCCAGACAGGGCTGAAAAACTGTTTTTT.

The rearrangement uses TRBV10-1 and TRBJ2-7; 8 nucleotides align to TRBD1. In germline, CDR1 is WNHNN, CDR2 SYGVQD (reference sequence). Unmatched junction bases numbered 11, after V lost 3 bases and J lost 7 bases. The CDR3 loop spans 15 amino acids. CDR3 loop: CASSDRTGLVGEQYF. The CDR3 DNA sequence: TGCGCCAGCAGTGATAGGACAGGGTTGGTAGGGGAGCAGTACTTC.

This clone occurred once. This chain joins TRBV3-1 (or the pseudogene TRBV3-2) and TRBJ2-1; 11 nucleotides line up with TRBD2. V lost 2 bases and J lost 4; bases outside the gene matches: 7. Germline CDR1 is LGHDT and CDR2 is YNNKEL (reference sequence). CDR3 size: 17 residues. CDR3 residues: CASSQFSGGAVYNEQFF. The CDR3 region has the DNA TGTGCCAGCAGCCAATTTAGCGGGGGGGCCGTGTACAATGAGCAGTTCTTC.

V gene TRBV27 combines with J gene TRBJ2-1; D possibly corresponds to TRBD2 (5 bases). From germline, CDR1 is MNHEY and CDR2 SMNVEV (reference sequence). CDR3 length: 14 residues. Trimming cost V 3 bases and J 10 bases, with 16 bases left between them. This chain's CDR3 is CASSLSLEIGEQFF. The CDR3 bases are TGTGCCAGCAGTTTGTCACTAGAGATTGGAGAGCAGTTCTTC.

The J gene is TRBJ2-7, the V gene TRBV3-1 (or the pseudogene TRBV3-2); 8 nucleotides match TRBD1. Germline CDR1 reads LGHDT; CDR2 reads YNNKEL (reference sequence). The CDR3 is made up of 14 amino acids. The ends lost 4 bases at V and 5 bases at J; junction bases unmatched: 7. CDR3 nucleotides: TGTGCCAGCAGCCGACGACAGGGGTGGGACGAGCAGTACTTC. This codes for CASSRRQGWDEQYF.

The rearrangement links TRBV5-8 to TRBJ1-1; D remains unclear. This CDR3 comprises 15 residues. V gave up 3 bases and J gave up 1 base, with 13 bases separating them. CDR1 and CDR2 from the germline V gene are SGHTS and YDEGEE. In nucleotides, the CDR3 is TGTGCCAGCAGCTGGGTTTGGGAGGGGAACACTGAAGCTTTCTTT. Translated, it gives CASSWVWEGNTEAFF. The full variable domain, rest sourced from reference TRBV5-8 and TRBJ1-1, is EAGVTQSPTHLIKTRGQQATLRCSPISGHTSVYWYQQALGLGLQFLLWYDEGEERNRGNFPPRFSGRQFPNYSSELNVNALELEDSALYLCASSWVWEGNTEAFFGQGTRLTVV.

The J gene is TRBJ2-1, the V gene TRBV5-1, with D unclear. The germline V gene has CDR1 SGHRS and CDR2 YFSETQ. This CDR3 has 11 amino acids. V gave up 2 bases and J gave up 7 bases, with 4 bases separating them. The CDR3 protein is CASSLLNEQFF. DNA of the CDR3: TGCGCCAGCAGCTTACTTAATGAGCAGTTCTTC.

The chain links TRBV19 to TRBJ1-2, with no clear D. The V gene's germline CDR1 is LNHDA and CDR2 SQIVND (reference sequence). The CDR3 is 15 residues long. Trimming shortened V by 7 bases and J by 4 bases, and 19 bases separated the two germline ends. The CDR3 DNA reads as TGTGCCAGTACCCTCCCTGGGAGGCCCGCCTATGGCTACACCTTC. Its protein is CASTLPGRPAYGYTF.

J is TRBJ2-7 and V is TRBV5-6; the match to TRBD2 covers 8 bases. V trimming: 5 bases; J trimming: 1 base; junction bases outside the gene matches: 17. CDR3 length: 18 amino acids. Looked up from germline, CDR1 is SGHDT and CDR2 is YYEEEE. The CDR3 spells CASSLGRRGAPRSYEQYF. CDR3 nucleotides: TGTGCCAGCAGTCTTGGGAGGCGGGGGGCTCCTCGGTCCTACGAGCAGTACTTC.

This chain joins TRBV11-1 and TRBJ2-2, with D perhaps TRBD1 (7 bases). The CDR3 is 16 amino acids. Deletions cut 5 bases from V and 1 base from J, with 14 bases between. CDR1 and CDR2 (germline): SGHAT, FQDESV (reference sequence). DNA of the CDR3: TGTGCCAGCAGCCCCCGACAGGGAGGGAACACCGGGGAGCTGTTTTTT. This encodes CASSPRQGGNTGELFF.

The rearrangement joins TRBV4-1 to TRBJ2-5; 7 positions match TRBD1. The CDR3 consists of 16 residues. After removal of 4 bases from V and 5 bases from J, the junction contained 13 bases not matched to a gene. Germline loops: CDR1 MGHRA, CDR2 YSYEKL. CDR3 nucleotides: TGCGCCAGCAGCCTGGGACAGCTGTACCTCAGGGAGACCCAGTACTTC. It yields the protein CASSLGQLYLRETQYF.

This clone was seen just once. The V and J genes are TRBV4-2 and TRBJ1-2, with TRBD1 identical over 7 bases. The junction had 6 bases not matched to a gene; V was cut back by 1 base and J by 1 base. The germline V gene has CDR1 LGHNA and CDR2 YNFKEQ. This CDR3 contains 16 residues. CDR3: CASSQAHGQDNYGYTF. In nucleotides, the CDR3 is TGTGCCAGCAGCCAAGCGCACGGACAGGATAACTATGGCTACACCTTC.

The chain carries TRBV2 and TRBJ1-5, with a tentative D call TRBD1 (6 bases). The CDR3 is made up of 14 amino acids. Germline V gene sequence: CDR1 SNHLY, CDR2 FYNNEI. V lost 7 bases, J lost 4 bases, and 14 bases lay in between. CDR3 in DNA: TGTGCCAGCATGGGGGACATAGGAAATCAGCCCCAGCATTTT. Its protein is CASMGDIGNQPQHF.

The V and J genes are TRBV2 and TRBJ2-3; 9 bases fit TRBD2. Germline V lookup: CDR1 SNHLY, CDR2 FYNNEI. The length of the CDR3 is 16 residues. J gave up 2 bases and V 4 bases, and 7 bases lay outside the gene matches. CDR3 DNA: TGTGCCAGCAGTGGTGGCGGGGGGGCCGTCACAGATACGCAGTATTTT. It codes for CASSGGGGAVTDTQYF.

The rearrangement uses TRBV6-2 or TRBV6-3 and TRBJ1-2, with unresolved D. V lost 6 bases to trimming and J lost 4 bases, with 24 bases between them. The CDR3 is 17 residues long. Germline CDR1 and CDR2: MNHEY and SVGEGT. CDR3: CASSPHGQRRVRYGYTF. For the CDR3, the DNA is TGTGCCAGCAGCCCCCACGGTCAAAGGAGGGTGCGCTATGGCTACACCTTC.

The chain uses TRBV7-9 and TRBJ2-2; possible D gene TRBD1, 6 bases. Per germline, CDR1 SEHNR and CDR2 FQNEAQ (reference sequence). V was cut by 6 bases and J by 2 bases, with 13 bases left in between. The CDR3 has 15 residues. The CDR3 reads CASRPRDTNTGELFF. DNA of the CDR3: TGTGCCAGCAGACCCCGGGACACTAACACCGGGGAGCTGTTTTTT.

DNA of the CDR3: TGTGCCAGTACACAGGGTCAGGGGAACTATGGCTACACCTTC. Protein product: CASTQGQGNYGYTF. The J gene is TRBJ1-2, the V gene TRBV18; the D gene is possibly TRBD1 (6 bases). The germline CDR1 and CDR2 sequences are KGHSH and LQKENI. This CDR3 contains 14 residues. Trimming cost V 9 bases and J 2 bases, with 16 bases left between them.